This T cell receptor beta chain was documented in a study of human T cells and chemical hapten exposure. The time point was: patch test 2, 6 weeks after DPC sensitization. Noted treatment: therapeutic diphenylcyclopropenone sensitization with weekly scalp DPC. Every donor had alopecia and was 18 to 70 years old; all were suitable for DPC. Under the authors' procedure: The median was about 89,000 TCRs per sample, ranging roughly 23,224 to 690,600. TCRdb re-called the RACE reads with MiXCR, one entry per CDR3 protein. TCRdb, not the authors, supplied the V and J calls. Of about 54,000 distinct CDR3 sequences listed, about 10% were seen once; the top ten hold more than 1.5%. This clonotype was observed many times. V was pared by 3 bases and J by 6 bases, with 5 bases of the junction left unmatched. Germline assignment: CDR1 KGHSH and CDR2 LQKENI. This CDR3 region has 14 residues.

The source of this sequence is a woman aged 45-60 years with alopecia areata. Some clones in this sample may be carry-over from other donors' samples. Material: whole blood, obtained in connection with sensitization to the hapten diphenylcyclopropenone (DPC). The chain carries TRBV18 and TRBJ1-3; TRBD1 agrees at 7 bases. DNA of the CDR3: TGTGCCAGCTCACCCGGGACAGCCACAAACACCATATATTTT. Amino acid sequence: CASSPGTATNTIYF.